The clone carrying this T cell receptor beta chain was seen many times. What it recognizes is unknown. This entry comes from a study of T cell repertoires in cytomegalovirus infection. As for the study in general: CMV infection plus the matching HLA type was flagged by public TCR beta signatures. Whole-study findings and limits: HLA-C-restricted CMV-specific TCR beta clonotypes prevailed in the ex vivo response.

This CDR3 has 13 residues. V was pared by 8 bases and J by 0 bases, with 11 bases between. Germline V lookup: CDR1 MNHNS, CDR2 SASEGT. TCRdb reprocessed the reads via MiXCR and lists one record per CDR3 protein. The sample consists of over 200,000 distinct CDR3 sequences, approximately 15% of them appearing once. This clonotype was obtained from a human donor in good health (CMV status not recorded). Some clones in this sample may be carry-over from other donors' samples. Specimen: PBMCs. The chain is built from TRBV6-1 and TRBJ2-7; TRBD2 might be the D (5 bases). The DNA for the CDR3 is TGTGCCAGCGGACGAGGGCACTCCTACGAGCAGTACTTC. Encoded protein: CASGRGHSYEQYF.